The following is a T cell receptor (beta chain) sequence with its context. Its cognate antigen is unknown. The germline V gene encodes CDR1 MNHEY and CDR2 SVGAGI. Unmatched junction bases numbered 7, after V lost 4 bases and J lost 2 bases. The CDR3 has 15 residues. The sample originates from a study of cytomegalovirus exposure and HLA in healthy donors. General observations from the study: Cytomegalovirus status, reportedly, was diagnosed with high specificity and sensitivity by the classifier.

PCR employed 60 Vbeta and 13 Jbeta primers. Sequencing used immunoSEQ multiplex PCR; TCRdb keeps in-frame clones, though not all of them. This table has approximately 250,000 clones, 70% to 90% appearing once. This TCR derives from a girl aged 2 to 9 in good health and CMV-seronegative. The sample comprised PBMCs. The chain couples TRBV6-5 to TRBJ2-7; 8 bases are shared with TRBD2. CDR3 bases: TGTGCCAGCAGTTTGGCGGGAGGAGTCGCCTACGAGCAGTACTTC. Protein product: CASSLAGGVAYEQYF.